The 32 T cell receptor beta chains below all came from one sample that was sequenced in a study of blood T cell repertoires in COVID-19. The repertoire was sequenced with immunoSEQ multiplex PCR; TCRdb's copy has only in-frame clones and lacks some. The data contain about 50,000 clones, 65% to 85% of them singletons. Specimen: peripheral blood. These receptors originate from a man in his forties with acute or convalescent COVID-19.

This chain links TRBV28 with TRBJ1-4; D gene ambiguous. Germline V gene lookup returns CDR1 MDHEN and CDR2 SYDVKM. This CDR3 spans 15 amino acids. V was cut by 2 bases and J by 8 bases, with 15 bases left in between. Here the CDR3 DNA reads TGTGCCAGCAGTTTAGGGTCGGGGTTGGACGAAAAACTGTTTTTT. Protein sequence: CASSLGSGLDEKLFF. The whole variable domain, filled in from reference TRBV28 and TRBJ1-4, reads DVKVTQSSRYLVKRTGEKVFLECVQDMDHENMFWYRQDPGLGLRLIYFSYDVKMKEKGDIPEGYSVSREKKERFSLILESASTNQTSMYLCASSLGSGLDEKLFFGSGTQLSVL.

V and J are TRBV4-1 and TRBJ2-7; 9 bases line up with TRBD1. Germline CDR1 and CDR2: MGHRA and YSYEKL. Trimming cost V 4 bases and J 1 base; bases outside gene matches: 2. CDR3 length equals 14 residues. Here the CDR3 reads CASSPGTGSYEQYF. The CDR3 DNA is TGCGCCAGCAGCCCAGGGACAGGGTCCTACGAGCAGTACTTC.

J is TRBJ2-7 and V is TRBV10-3; D gene unclear. V lost 0 bases to trimming and J lost 7 bases, with 7 bases between them. This CDR3 has 12 residues. The germline gives CDR1 ENHRY, CDR2 SYGVKD. The CDR3 is CAISESYREQYF. CDR3 DNA: TGTGCCATCAGTGAGTCTTATCGGGAGCAGTACTTC.

This chain uses TRBV5-1 with TRBJ2-1, with 7 bases aligning to TRBD2. The CDR3 covers 16 residues. The trim removed 4 bases at V and 2 bases at J, leaving 9 bases unmatched. Germline V gene data show CDR1 as SGHRS and CDR2 as YFSETQ. Here the CDR3 reads CASSPEGAGAYNEQFF. The DNA for the CDR3 is TGCGCCAGCAGCCCTGAAGGGGCGGGGGCCTACAATGAGCAGTTCTTC.

J is TRBJ2-7 and V is TRBV5-5; TRBD1 aligns across 8 bases. Trimming removed 3 bases from V and 0 bases from J; junction bases left unmatched: 5. This CDR3 is 15 amino acids long. Germline loops: CDR1 SGHKS, CDR2 YYEKEE (reference sequence). CDR3 in amino acids: CASSWGDRSSYEQYV. Here the CDR3 DNA reads TGTGCCAGCAGCTGGGGGGACAGGAGCTCCTACGAGCAGTACGTC.

This clone has just a few counts. This rearrangement joins TRBV4-2 to TRBJ2-2; the D gene is possibly TRBD2 (5 bases). Germline V gene data show CDR1 as LGHNA and CDR2 as YNFKEQ. The CDR3 runs to 15 residues. The V end was cut by 4 bases, the J end by 1 base, with 10 bases between. The DNA for the CDR3 is TGTGCCAGCAGCCTCGTGGCGGGGAACACCGGGGAGCTGTTTTTT. Translated: CASSLVAGNTGELFF.

The V gene is TRBV5-6, the J gene TRBJ2-1; 10 bases align to TRBD2. From germline, CDR1 is SGHDT and CDR2 YYEEEE. This CDR3 is 15 amino acids long. After removal of 6 bases from V and 5 bases from J, the junction contained 8 bases not matched to a gene. This chain's CDR3 is CASIVAGGGNNEQFF. The CDR3 region has the DNA TGTGCCAGCATCGTAGCGGGAGGAGGGAACAATGAGCAGTTCTTC.

The rearrangement links TRBV9 to TRBJ2-2; 12 bases align to TRBD2. This CDR3 contains 16 residues. The ends lost 4 bases at V and 5 bases at J; junction bases unmatched: 6. CDR1 and CDR2 (germline): SGDLS, YYNGEE. This CDR3 reads CASSWGLAGGTGELFF. The CDR3 coding sequence is TGTGCCAGCAGCTGGGGACTAGCGGGTGGAACCGGGGAGCTGTTTTTT.

The V gene is TRBV5-1, the J gene TRBJ2-5, with 7 nucleotides matching TRBD1. The CDR3 has 15 residues. Germline CDR1 reads SGHRS; CDR2 reads YFSETQ. V gave up 4 bases and J gave up 1 base; unmatched junction bases: 7. The CDR3 coding sequence is TGCGCCAGCAGCCCCAGGGACAGCCGCCAAGAGACCCAGTACTTC. Its translation: CASSPRDSRQETQYF.

V usage is TRBV10-3 and J usage is TRBJ2-7; D possibly corresponds to TRBD1 (5 bases). The CDR3 contains 13 residues. Trimming left V 3 bases short and J 6 bases short, with 12 bases between. Germline CDR1 ENHRY, CDR2 SYGVKD. CDR3 bases: TGTGCCATCAGTGACAGACAGTACGGCGAGCAGTACGTC. Its translation: CAISDRQYGEQYV.

The J gene is TRBJ2-7, the V gene TRBV24-1; TRBD2 matches at 9 bases. Trimming removed 8 bases from V and 3 bases from J; junction bases left unmatched: 7. Looked up from germline, CDR1 is KGHDR and CDR2 is SFDVKD. This CDR3 comprises 14 residues. CDR3 in DNA: TGTGCCACCACCAATCGCGGGAGGGTCTACGAGCAGTACTTC. It is translated as CATTNRGRVYEQYF.

The genes are TRBV5-1 and TRBJ1-4, with TRBD1 identical over 8 bases. V gave up 4 bases and J gave up 8 bases; unmatched junction bases: 4. This CDR3 spans 13 amino acids. The germline V gene has CDR1 SGHRS and CDR2 YFSETQ. CDR3 region: CASSARTGEKLFF. CDR3 sequence (DNA): TGCGCCAGCAGCGCACGGACAGGGGAAAAACTGTTTTTT.

V is TRBV7-6 and J is TRBJ1-1; TRBD1 is a possible D gene (5 bases). The ends were cut back, 5 bases at V and 2 bases at J, with 15 bases in the middle. From germline, CDR1 is SGHVS and CDR2 FNYEAQ. The CDR3 covers 15 residues. CDR3 bases: TGTGCCAGCAGCCTAGGGAGGGGTCAAAACACTGAAGCTTTCTTT. This encodes CASSLGRGQNTEAFF.

The J gene is TRBJ2-7, the V gene TRBV6-5; 7 bases are shared with TRBD2. The CDR3 spans 14 residues. V lost 6 bases, J lost 3 bases, and 8 bases stayed unmatched. Germline V gene lookup returns CDR1 MNHEY and CDR2 SVGAGI. The CDR3 sequence: CASSATSVVYEQYF. CDR3 DNA sequence: TGTGCCAGCAGCGCTACTAGCGTAGTCTACGAGCAGTACTTC.

This clone was seen just once. V gene TRBV6-5 combines with J gene TRBJ1-1; D is unresolved. Germline CDR1 and CDR2: MNHEY and SVGAGI. V was pared by 1 base and J by 11 bases, with 11 bases between. The CDR3 is 12 residues long. This CDR3 reads CASSYLWGEAFF. DNA for the CDR3: TGTGCCAGCAGTTACTTATGGGGAGAGGCTTTCTTT.

The chain has TRBV11-2 and TRBJ2-7, with a possible D match to TRBD1 (6 bases). The germline V and J ends were trimmed by 0 bases and 0 bases, with 9 bases remaining between them. Germline CDR1 SGHAT, CDR2 FQNNGV. The CDR3 covers 15 residues. The DNA for the CDR3 is TGTGCCAGCAGCTTAGAACGAGGGGGCTCCTACGAGCAGTACTTC. It yields the protein CASSLERGGSYEQYF.

The rearrangement links TRBV3-1 (or the pseudogene TRBV3-2) to TRBJ2-1; maybe TRBD2 (5 bases). Per the germline V gene, CDR1 is LGHDT and CDR2 is YNNKEL (reference sequence). The CDR3 sequence is 12 residues long. V dropped 1 base and J dropped 15 bases, with 13 bases sitting between them. CDR3 sequence (DNA): TGTGCCAGCAGCCAAGTCGGGTGGGAGAGGTTCTTC. Translation gives CASSQVGWERFF.

This clone was seen just once. This chain links TRBV6-5 with TRBJ1-2; the D gene is possibly TRBD1 (6 bases). CDR1 is MNHEY, CDR2 SVGAGI, per germline. CDR3 length equals 12 residues. Trimming took off 6 bases at V and 10 bases at J, with 15 bases between the two ends. This CDR3 reads CASRKGGLDYTF. Here the CDR3 DNA reads TGTGCCAGCAGAAAGGGGGGGTTGGACTACACCTTC.

V is TRBV6-5 and J is TRBJ1-2, with D perhaps matching TRBD1 (5 bases). Germline assignment: CDR1 MNHEY and CDR2 SVGAGI. The length of the CDR3 is 15 residues. Trimming took 0 bases from V and 4 from J, leaving 12 bases between them. The CDR3 coding sequence is TGTGCCAGCAGTTACTCGCCCAGGGAGGTCTATGGCTACACCTTC. This codes for CASSYSPREVYGYTF.

This chain links TRBV10-1 with TRBJ2-7; the D gene is possibly TRBD2 (6 bases). The CDR3 contains 14 residues. Germline V CDR1 and CDR2: WNHNN, SYGVQD (reference sequence). Trimming removed 5 bases from V and 4 bases from J, with 15 bases in between. Here the CDR3 reads CASSRDSAIYEQYF. Written as DNA, the CDR3 is TGCGCCAGCAGTCGGGACTCGGCGATATACGAGCAGTACTTC.

The chain couples TRBV30 to TRBJ1-5, with TRBD1 matching 8 bases. The J segment lost 3 bases and the V segment lost 4 bases, leaving 5 bases of the junction unmatched. The CDR3 runs 14 residues. Germline-derived CDR1 and CDR2 are GTSNPN and SVGIG (reference sequence). Here the CDR3 reads CAWTRTGINQPQHF. The CDR3 DNA follows: TGTGCCTGGACAAGGACAGGGATCAATCAGCCCCAGCATTTT.

The chain has TRBV18 and TRBJ1-1; D remains ambiguous. V lost 7 bases and J 0 bases, leaving 9 bases between the germline ends. CDR3 length: 13 residues. From germline, CDR1 is KGHSH and CDR2 LQKENI. In nucleotides, the CDR3 is TGTGCCAGCTACAGAGACATGAACACTGAAGCTTTCTTT. Protein sequence: CASYRDMNTEAFF.

This rearrangement joins TRBV6-5 to TRBJ2-1; D not resolved. V dropped 3 bases and J dropped 3 bases, with 15 bases sitting between them. CDR1 is MNHEY and CDR2 is SVGAGI in the germline V gene. The CDR3 is made up of 16 amino acids. The CDR3 DNA follows: TGTGCCAGCAGTTATAATCCCCCTCCTCGCTACAATGAGCAGTTCTTC. Protein product: CASSYNPPPRYNEQFF.

This sequence joins TRBV27 and TRBJ1-2, with TRBD1 as a possible D gene (5 bases). V was cut by 5 bases and J by 5 bases, with 12 bases left in between. This CDR3 comprises 13 residues. Germline V CDR1 and CDR2: MNHEY, SMNVEV (reference sequence). CDR3 loop: CASSKGHLYGYTF. DNA of the CDR3: TGTGCCAGCAGTAAAGGACATCTATATGGCTACACCTTC.

V gene TRBV5-1 combines with J gene TRBJ1-1, with a weak D call TRBD1 (5 bases). The CDR3 contains 18 residues. Germline loops: CDR1 SGHRS, CDR2 YFSETQ. The V end lost 4 bases, the J end lost 4 bases, and 26 bases lay between the germline ends. CDR3 protein: CASSPGRGLNVGRTEAFF. CDR3 sequence (DNA): TGCGCCAGCAGCCCTGGGAGGGGTCTGAATGTGGGACGCACTGAAGCTTTCTTT.

This clone came up a few times. The rearrangement joins TRBV5-1 to TRBJ1-2; D perhaps matches TRBD1 (6 bases). The CDR3 is 14 residues long. Germline CDR1 SGHRS, CDR2 YFSETQ. The V gene lost 6 bases and the J gene lost 7 bases, with 19 bases spanning the gap. CDR3 loop: CASTPFPGEGGYTF. The CDR3 DNA reads as TGCGCCAGCACCCCATTTCCAGGGGAAGGTGGCTACACCTTC.

J is TRBJ1-5 and V is TRBV27; D is perhaps TRBD1 (5 bases). CDR1 and CDR2 (germline): MNHEY, SMNVEV (reference sequence). V was clipped by 7 bases and J by 2 bases, with 21 bases between them. This CDR3 has 17 residues. This CDR3 reads CASILRWGSGGNQPQHF. The CDR3 nucleotides read TGTGCCAGCATTCTAAGGTGGGGCTCCGGTGGCAATCAGCCCCAGCATTTT.

CDR3 in DNA: TGCGCCAGCAGCTTGTCCAGGACAGCCACCGGGGAGCTGTTTTTT. Translation: CASSLSRTATGELFF. The genes are TRBV5-1 and TRBJ2-2, with TRBD1 as a possible D gene (6 bases). The germline gives CDR1 SGHRS, CDR2 YFSETQ. The CDR3 has 15 amino acids. V was clipped by 1 base and J by 4 bases, with 11 bases between them. The full variable domain, its missing parts supplied by reference TRBV5-1 and TRBJ2-2, is KAGVTQTPRYLIKTRGQQVTLSCSPISGHRSVSWYQQTPGQGLQFLFEYFSETQRNKGNFPGRFSGRQFSNSRSEMNVSTLELGDSALYLCASSLSRTATGELFFGEGSRLTVL.

The sample holds a few counts of this clone. The chain uses TRBV9 and TRBJ2-7, with TRBD2 identical over 11 bases. Unmatched junction bases numbered 8, after V lost 0 bases and J lost 6 bases. This CDR3 is built from 16 residues. CDR1 is SGDLS and CDR2 is YYNGEE in the germline V gene. The CDR3 sequence is CASSVGLAGIFAEQYF. CDR3 coding DNA: TGTGCCAGCAGCGTAGGACTAGCGGGAATTTTCGCCGAGCAGTACTTC.

This clone was seen a handful of times. This sequence joins TRBV29-1 and TRBJ2-7, with 7 bases matching TRBD1. CDR1 is SQVTM, CDR2 ANQGSEA, per germline. The CDR3 consists of 13 residues. After removal of 7 bases from V and 2 bases from J, the junction contained 8 bases not matched to a gene. CDR3 in DNA: TGCAGCGGATGCCGGGACAGCCCCTACGAGCAGTACTTC. This translates into CSGCRDSPYEQYF.

The J gene is TRBJ2-1, the V gene TRBV6-6, with a weak D call TRBD2 (5 bases). Germline assignment: CDR1 MNHNY and CDR2 SVGAGI (reference sequence). The CDR3 runs 14 residues. Trimming left V 4 bases short and J 7 bases short, with 14 bases between. The CDR3 is CASSSDSGRNEQFF. As DNA, the CDR3 is TGTGCCAGCAGTTCGGACTCCGGACGGAATGAGCAGTTCTTC.

This chain connects TRBV7-9 to TRBJ1-1, with D maybe TRBD1 (5 bases). This CDR3 has 12 residues. The germline V gene encodes CDR1 SEHNR and CDR2 FQNEAQ (reference sequence). Trimming pared 3 bases from V and 11 bases from J, leaving 13 bases between. The CDR3 sequence is CASSLRAGRAFF. The CDR3, as DNA: TGTGCCAGCAGCTTGAGGGCAGGGAGGGCTTTCTTT. The full variable domain, rest sourced from reference TRBV7-9 and TRBJ1-1, is DTGVSQNPRHKITKRGQNVTFRCDPISEHNRLYWYRQTLGQGPEFLTYFQNEAQLEKSRLLSDRFSAERPKGSFSTLEIQRTEQGDSAMYLCASSLRAGRAFFGQGTRLTVV.